These 21 T cell receptor beta chains were sequenced from one sample in a study of T cells after yellow fever vaccination. TCRdb reanalysed the 5' RACE reads using MiXCR and keeps one entry per CDR3 protein. The repertoire includes some 100,000 distinct CDR3 sequences, roughly 7.9% of them detected once, and roughly 2.5% sits in the top ten. Sample: CD4+ T cells sorted from PBMCs, taken roughly 45 days after the first yellow fever vaccination. These receptors were taken from a man between 18 and 35 years old who received the YFV17D yellow fever vaccine.

There are many counts of this clonotype. A read error may produce the germline difference seen at one junction end. J is TRBJ2-3 and V is TRBV29-1; D gene ambiguous. Germline V CDR1 and CDR2: SQVTM, ANQGSEA. CDR3 length equals 15 residues. CDR3 in amino acids: CSVKDGYARTDTQYF. The CDR3 region has the DNA TGCAGCGTTAAAGACGGCTACGCCCGCACAGATACGCAGTATTTT.

In its sample, this clonotype was seen many times. The rearrangement uses TRBV28 and TRBJ2-2; D possibly corresponds to TRBD2 (5 bases). Germline V gives CDR1 MDHEN, CDR2 SYDVKM. The V and J ends lost 11 bases and 6 bases respectively, with 13 bases between them. CDR3 length: 12 amino acids. This CDR3 reads CASAGLAGELFF. CDR3 bases: TGTGCCTCGGCGGGTTTGGCCGGGGAGCTGTTTTTT.

This clonotype was counted at least ten times. The chain is built from TRBV6-2 or TRBV6-3 and TRBJ2-1; 7 positions match TRBD2. The trim removed 6 bases at V and 9 bases at J, leaving 14 bases unmatched. The CDR3 runs to 15 residues. Germline V gives CDR1 MNHEY, CDR2 SVGEGT. The CDR3 sequence: CASSPAGQQRGEQFF. As DNA, the CDR3 is TGTGCCAGCAGCCCAGCGGGGCAACAAAGGGGTGAGCAGTTCTTC.

This clonotype was picked up many times. The chain couples TRBV20-1 to TRBJ2-3; tentatively, D is TRBD2 (5 bases). V lost 2 bases, J lost 2 bases, and 11 bases lay in between. CDR3 length: 14 amino acids. Germline values: CDR1 DFQATT, CDR2 SNEGSKA (reference sequence). CDR3 protein: CSARRLAVTDTQYF. CDR3 DNA sequence: TGCAGTGCTAGAAGGCTAGCCGTCACAGATACGCAGTATTTT.

In its sample, this clonotype was seen many times. J is TRBJ2-3 and V is TRBV11-2; no firm D call. The CDR3 loop spans 15 amino acids. CDR1 and CDR2 (germline): SGHAT, FQNNGV. The germline V and J ends were trimmed by 1 base and 0 bases, with 8 bases remaining between them. This CDR3 reads CASSLVVASTDTQYF. CDR3 in DNA: TGTGCCAGCAGCTTAGTCGTAGCTAGCACAGATACGCAGTATTTT.

The sample holds many counts of this clonotype. V and J are TRBV18 and TRBJ2-4, with unresolved D. The V gene's germline CDR1 is KGHSH and CDR2 LQKENI. V lost 0 bases to trimming and J lost 8 bases, with 14 bases between them. The CDR3 spans 15 residues. The CDR3 nucleotides are TGTGCCAGCTCACCACCGTCCCGCGTTTCAGACATTCAGTACTTC. It yields the protein CASSPPSRVSDIQYF.

This clonotype has at least ten counts. The genes are TRBV7-6 and TRBJ1-6; TRBD1 is a possible D gene (5 bases). The V end was cut by 5 bases, the J end by 7 bases, with 15 bases between. Germline V gives CDR1 SGHVS, CDR2 FNYEAQ. CDR3 length: 15 amino acids. CDR3 nucleotide sequence: TGTGCCAGCAGCGCCATGATAAGGGACAATTCACCCCTCCACTTT. Protein: CASSAMIRDNSPLHF.

The sample holds many counts of this clonotype. This chain links TRBV5-1 with TRBJ2-1, with TRBD1 matching 10 bases. Per the germline V gene, CDR1 is SGHRS and CDR2 is YFSETQ. This CDR3 has 15 residues. The V gene end was trimmed by 2 bases and the J gene end by 3 bases; junction bases not matched to a gene: 2. The CDR3 here is CASSFRTGGYNEQFF. CDR3 nucleotides: TGCGCCAGCAGCTTCCGGACAGGGGGCTACAATGAGCAGTTCTTC.

This clonotype was seen repeatedly, ten times or more. This rearrangement joins TRBV12-3 or TRBV12-4 to TRBJ1-1; no definite D call. The CDR3 runs 14 residues. V was shortened by 2 bases and J by 0 bases, with 7 bases between the two germline ends. The chain's CDR3 is CASSLSEVNTEAFF. The DNA for the CDR3 is TGTGCCAGCAGTTTATCGGAAGTGAACACTGAAGCTTTCTTT.

This clonotype was detected ten times or more. The chain uses TRBV7-9 and TRBJ2-1, with TRBD1 as a possible D gene (6 bases). The V end lost 5 bases, the J end lost 9 bases, and 20 bases lay between the germline ends. The V gene's germline CDR1 is SEHNR and CDR2 FQNEAQ (reference sequence). The CDR3 consists of 15 residues. CDR3 residues: CASSMDSYPHTEQFF. The DNA of the CDR3 is TGTGCCAGCAGCATGGACAGTTATCCTCACACTGAGCAGTTCTTC.

This clonotype was recorded at least ten times. This chain connects TRBV20-1 to TRBJ2-1; perhaps TRBD1 as D (7 bases). Germline CDR1 and CDR2: DFQATT and SNEGSKA (reference sequence). CDR3 size: 14 residues. Trimming shortened V by 6 bases and J by 8 bases, and 20 bases separated the two germline ends. This CDR3 is CSASQGGDLHEQFF. Here the CDR3 DNA reads TGCAGTGCGAGCCAGGGGGGCGATCTCCATGAGCAGTTCTTC.

The table lists this clonotype with many counts. V is TRBV7-9 and J is TRBJ2-5; D is perhaps TRBD1 or TRBD2 (6 bases each). The CDR3 length is 15 residues. Germline CDR1 is SEHNR and CDR2 is FQNEAQ (reference sequence). The germline V and J ends were trimmed by 4 bases and 2 bases, with 14 bases remaining between them. CDR3 loop: CASSSFGGRQETQYF. The CDR3 region has the DNA TGTGCCAGCAGCTCGTTCGGGGGCCGACAAGAGACCCAGTACTTC.

This clonotype was detected ten times or more. This chain uses TRBV28 with TRBJ2-7; 8 nucleotides agree with TRBD2. Trimming cost V 1 base and J 6 bases; bases outside gene matches: 2. CDR1 and CDR2 (germline): MDHEN, SYDVKM. The CDR3 covers 13 residues. Written as DNA, the CDR3 is TGTGCCAGCAGTTTATCCGGGACTAGCGAGCAGTACGTC. Amino acids: CASSLSGTSEQYV.

The sample holds many counts of this clonotype. V and J are TRBV4-2 and TRBJ2-7; possible D gene TRBD1, 6 bases. Per germline, CDR1 LGHNA and CDR2 YNFKEQ. The CDR3 contains 11 residues. The V end was cut by 1 base, the J end by 12 bases, with 10 bases between. CDR3 region: CASSQGQGLYV. As DNA, the CDR3 is TGTGCCAGCAGCCAAGGGCAGGGGCTGTACGTC.

This chain links TRBV18 with TRBJ2-7; a possible D gene is TRBD1 (6 bases). The V end was cut by 3 bases, the J end by 2 bases, with 11 bases between. CDR1 is KGHSH, CDR2 LQKENI, per germline. CDR3 length: 14 residues. CDR3 sequence (DNA): TGTGCCAGCTCACCGCGACAGGCGACCTACGAGCAGTACGTC. Translation: CASSPRQATYEQYV.

The chain combines TRBV4-3 with TRBJ1-6; 9 bases match TRBD1. Germline V CDR1 and CDR2: LGHNA, YSLEER. The CDR3 covers 16 residues. J was trimmed by 8 bases and V by 0 bases; bases with no gene match: 5. CDR3 DNA sequence: TGCGCCAGCAGCCAAGAACCGGGGACAGGGTATTCACCCCTCCACTTT. Translation gives CASSQEPGTGYSPLHF.

This clonotype has ten or more counts. V gene TRBV4-3 combines with J gene TRBJ2-3; 12 bases map to TRBD1. This CDR3 has 17 amino acids. The V segment lost 1 base and the J segment 6 bases; nucleotides outside the gene matches: 8. Germline CDR1 reads LGHNA; CDR2 reads YSLEER. CDR3 sequence: CASSQGGAGQGADTQYF. The CDR3 DNA follows: TGCGCCAGCAGCCAAGGAGGGGCGGGACAGGGGGCCGATACGCAGTATTTT.

V and J are TRBV12-3 or TRBV12-4 and TRBJ2-3; 7 bases are a match to TRBD2. V shed 6 bases and J 4 bases; nucleotides not matched to a gene: 7. The CDR3 is made up of 14 amino acids. The CDR3 is CASSLTSSADTQYF. The CDR3 nucleotides read TGTGCCAGCAGCTTGACTAGCAGCGCAGATACGCAGTATTTT.

This clonotype was seen repeatedly, ten times or more. V is TRBV20-1 and J is TRBJ2-2, with D possibly being TRBD2 (5 bases). Trimming cost V 0 bases and J 3 bases, with 14 bases left between them. This CDR3 contains 16 residues. Per germline, CDR1 DFQATT and CDR2 SNEGSKA (reference sequence). CDR3 nucleotide sequence: TGCAGTGCTAGAGACGAATTTTCGGGATACACCGGGGAGCTGTTTTTT. Its protein is CSARDEFSGYTGELFF.

This clonotype was counted many times. This sequence joins TRBV15 and TRBJ2-5, with 7 bases matching TRBD1. V was pared by 4 bases and J by 9 bases, with 11 bases of the junction left unmatched. This CDR3 has 14 residues. Germline V CDR1 and CDR2: LNHNV, YYDKDF (reference sequence). CDR3 amino acids: CATSTRQGRLAQYF. The CDR3 DNA follows: TGTGCCACCAGCACACGACAGGGAAGGTTGGCCCAGTACTTC. Supplemented by reference TRBV15 and TRBJ2-5, the full variable domain reads DAMVIQNPRYQVTQFGKPVTLSCSQTLNHNVMYWYQQKSSQAPKLLFHYYDKDFNNEADTPDNFQSRRPNTSFCFLDIRSPGLGDTAMYLCATSTRQGRLAQYFGPGTRLLVL.

This clonotype occurred many times. The chain combines TRBV29-1 with TRBJ2-5, with TRBD2 as a possible D gene (5 bases). V gave up 7 bases and J gave up 5 bases, with 17 bases separating them. Germline assignment: CDR1 SQVTM and CDR2 ANQGSEA. CDR3 length equals 13 residues. The CDR3 DNA sequence: TGCAGCGCTTCCTCACGGAGGAGGGAGACCCAGTACTTC. Translated, it gives CSASSRRRETQYF.